What follows describes a single T cell receptor beta chain. The entry originates in a study of PD-1 blockade in mismatch repair-deficient tumors. Germline lookup yields CDR1 SGHDT and CDR2 YYEEEE. V lost 2 bases and J 4 bases, leaving 9 bases between the germline ends. The CDR3 extends over 13 amino acids. Sequenced by immunoSEQ multiplex PCR; TCRdb stores in-frame clones only, minus some. This repertoire shows about 68,000 clones, around 80% found once; its top ten account for roughly 5.5%. The specimen comprised peripheral blood, sampled 2 weeks after starting pembrolizumab. The clonotype comes from an adult with mismatch repair-deficient cancer. This chain uses TRBV5-6 with TRBJ2-5; a weak D match, TRBD1 (5 bases). For the CDR3, the DNA is TGTGCCAGCAGCTTTCGGACAAGAGAGACCCAGTACTTC. It codes for CASSFRTRETQYF.